The 10 T cell receptor beta chains in this list originate from one sample, sequenced in a study of blood T cell repertoires in COVID-19. Assay used: immunoSEQ multiplex PCR; TCRdb lists only in-frame clones, some missing. The data show under 400,000 clones, approximately 87% seen once. The sample comprised PBMCs or T cells enriched from blood (not recorded which). The receptors were sampled from a man in his forties in a cohort exposed to, infected with or recovered from COVID-19 (not recorded which).

The chain links TRBV5-1 to TRBJ1-1; 8 nucleotides align to TRBD1. Germline CDR1 SGHRS, CDR2 YFSETQ. V trimming: 4 bases; J trimming: 9 bases; junction bases outside the gene matches: 11. The CDR3 runs 14 residues. As DNA, the CDR3 is TGCGCCAGCAGCCTAGGACAGGGCGCAGGGCAAGCTTTCTTT. This gives the protein CASSLGQGAGQAFF.

The chain carries TRBV4-2 and TRBJ2-3; TRBD2 agrees at 9 bases. The CDR3 covers 15 residues. Trimming took 4 bases from V and 2 from J; bases not matched to a gene: 4. CDR1 LGHNA and CDR2 YNFKEQ come from the germline V gene. DNA for the CDR3: TGTGCCAGCAGCCCAGGGACTAGCCACACAGATACGCAGTATTTT. This codes for CASSPGTSHTDTQYF.

This chain connects TRBV5-1 to TRBJ1-2; D is unresolved. Germline V gene data show CDR1 as SGHRS and CDR2 as YFSETQ. The CDR3 consists of 14 residues. Deletions cut 0 bases from V and 4 bases from J, with 10 bases between. The CDR3 bases are TGCGCCAGCAGCTTGGGTCCGGGTACCTATGGCTACACCTTC. The encoded protein is CASSLGPGTYGYTF.

The V call is TRBV5-1, the J call TRBJ1-6; 8 nucleotides line up with TRBD1. The V and J ends lost 4 bases and 10 bases, in that order; junction bases with no gene match: 10. Germline assignment: CDR1 SGHRS and CDR2 YFSETQ. There are 15 residues in the CDR3. CDR3 residues: CASSPLTGEGSPLHF. In DNA form, the CDR3 reads TGCGCCAGCAGCCCCCTGACAGGGGAAGGGTCACCCCTCCACTTT.

The chain is built from TRBV30 and TRBJ1-5; maybe TRBD1 (5 bases). Trimming cost V 4 bases and J 0 bases, with 22 bases left between them. This CDR3 is built from 18 residues. Germline CDR1 and CDR2: GTSNPN and SVGIG (reference sequence). The CDR3 sequence: CAWTPYGGGVLSNQPQHF. The CDR3 DNA reads as TGTGCCTGGACCCCGTATGGGGGGGGTGTTCTTAGCAATCAGCCCCAGCATTTT.

This sequence joins TRBV24-1 and TRBJ2-7; D might be TRBD1 (5 bases). Per germline, CDR1 KGHDR and CDR2 SFDVKD. The CDR3 extends over 14 amino acids. V was clipped by 2 bases and J by 5 bases, with 12 bases between them. The CDR3 spells CATSDSPGSHEQYF. CDR3 sequence (DNA): TGTGCCACCAGTGATTCCCCAGGGTCCCACGAGCAGTACTTC.

This clone showed up just once. V is TRBV19 and J is TRBJ1-1, with 8 bases matching TRBD1. The CDR3 covers 19 residues. Germline lookup yields CDR1 LNHDA and CDR2 SQIVND (reference sequence). Unmatched junction bases numbered 20, after V lost 4 bases and J lost 4 bases. CDR3 sequence (DNA): TGTGCCAGTAGTACCCCCTCATCACTGGACAGGGCCAGGAGCACTGAAGCTTTCTTT. Encoded protein: CASSTPSSLDRARSTEAFF.

The gene calls are TRBV5-6 and TRBJ2-4; no reliable D call. The germline V gene has CDR1 SGHDT and CDR2 YYEEEE. V lost 3 bases to trimming and J lost 0 bases, with 10 bases between them. The CDR3 has 15 amino acids. CDR3 sequence reads: CASSYPRGAKNIQYF. CDR3 DNA: TGTGCCAGCAGCTATCCGCGCGGAGCCAAAAACATTCAGTACTTC.

The chain uses TRBV11-2 and TRBJ2-1, with 12 bases identical to TRBD2. Germline CDR1 reads SGHAT; CDR2 reads FQNNGV. The CDR3 spans 15 residues. V lost 5 bases and J lost 3; bases outside the gene matches: 2. The CDR3 protein is CASSPGLAGYNEQFF. The CDR3 DNA reads TGTGCCAGCAGCCCGGGACTAGCGGGCTACAATGAGCAGTTCTTC.

This rearrangement joins TRBV2 to TRBJ1-5; D remains ambiguous. CDR1 and CDR2 from the germline V gene are SNHLY and FYNNEI. V was pared by 3 bases and J by 9 bases, with 6 bases between. The CDR3 spans 11 residues. CDR3 sequence reads: CASSDAAPQHF. The CDR3, as DNA: TGTGCCAGCAGTGACGCGGCGCCCCAGCATTTT.